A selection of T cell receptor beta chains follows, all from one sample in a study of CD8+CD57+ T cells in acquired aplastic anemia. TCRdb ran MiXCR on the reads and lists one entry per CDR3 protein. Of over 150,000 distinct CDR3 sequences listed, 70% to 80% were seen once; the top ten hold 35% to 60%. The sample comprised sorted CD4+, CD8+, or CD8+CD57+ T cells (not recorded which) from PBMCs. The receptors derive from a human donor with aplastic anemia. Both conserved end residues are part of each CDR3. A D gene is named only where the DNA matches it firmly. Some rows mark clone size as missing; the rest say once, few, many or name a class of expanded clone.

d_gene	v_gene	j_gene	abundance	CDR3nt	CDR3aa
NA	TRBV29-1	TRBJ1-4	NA	TGCAGCAGTGACGGGGCAACTAATGAAAAACTGTTTTTT	CSSDGATNEKLFF
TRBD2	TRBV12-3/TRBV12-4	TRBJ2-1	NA	TGTGCCAGCAGGTCTTCTAGCGGGGGATCTTACAATGAGCAGTTCTTC	CASRSSSGGSYNEQFF
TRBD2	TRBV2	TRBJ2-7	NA	TGTGCCAGCAACGCGGAGCGGGATTCCTACGAGCAGTACTTC	CASNAERDSYEQYF
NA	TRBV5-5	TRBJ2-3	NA	TGTGCCAGCAGCCGTTGGGACACAGATACGCAGTATTTT	CASSRWDTDTQYF
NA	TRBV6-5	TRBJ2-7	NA	TGTGCCAGCAGCACGGACTGGGAAACCTACGAGCAGTACTTC	CASSTDWETYEQYF
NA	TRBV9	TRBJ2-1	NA	TGTGCCAGCAGCGCCAGACGGCTTGATGAGCAGTTCTTC	CASSARRLDEQFF
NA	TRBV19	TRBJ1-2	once	TGTGCCAGTAGTATCAGCGTCTATGGCTACACCTTC	CASSISVYGYTF
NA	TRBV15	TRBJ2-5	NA	TGTGCCACCAGCAGAGTTGACCAGGGGACTGGAAAGACCCAGTACTTC	CATSRVDQGTGKTQYF
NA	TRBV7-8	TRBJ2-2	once	TGTGCCAGCAGCCCCCAACTAGTCGGGGAGCTGTTTTTT	CASSPQLVGELFF
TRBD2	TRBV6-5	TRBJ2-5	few	TGTGCCAGCAGTTCCGGGGGGGGGGTAGGAGAGACCCAGTACTTC	CASSSGGGVGETQYF
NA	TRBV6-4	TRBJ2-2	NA	TGTGCCAGCAGGGATTACGGGGAGCTGTTTTTT	CASRDYGELFF
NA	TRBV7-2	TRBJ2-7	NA	TGTGCCAGCAGCACTAGTCGGACCGCCTACGAGCAGTACTTC	CASSTSRTAYEQYF
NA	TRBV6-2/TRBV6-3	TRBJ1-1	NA	TGTGCCAGCAGTCGACAGGAGAGGACTGAAGCTTTCTTT	CASSRQERTEAFF
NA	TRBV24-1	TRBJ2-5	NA	TGTGCCACCAGTGATTTGGGGAGGGGGATCCAAGAGACCCAGTACTTC	CATSDLGRGIQETQYF
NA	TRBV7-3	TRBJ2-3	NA	TGTGCCAGCAGCATAAGCGGCAGAGCAATCACAGATACGCAGTATTTT	CASSISGRAITDTQYF
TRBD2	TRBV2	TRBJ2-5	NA	TGTGCCAGTGCCTTGGGGGGGGTGGGAGAGACCCAGTACTTC	CASALGGVGETQYF
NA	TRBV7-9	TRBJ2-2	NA	TGTGCCAGCAGTATCCCACAGGGTCGAGAAGGAAAGAACACCGGGGAGCTGTTTTTT	CASSIPQGREGKNTGELFF
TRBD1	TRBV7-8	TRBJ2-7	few	TGTGCCAGCAGCTCGGGACAGCCTTATGAGCAGTACTTC	CASSSGQPYEQYF
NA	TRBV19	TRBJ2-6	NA	TGTGCCAGTAGTAAAGACAGGGAGGCTGGGGCCAACGTCCTGACTTTC	CASSKDREAGANVLTF
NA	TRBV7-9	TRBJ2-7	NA	TGTGCCAGCAGCCCCTCGCTTTTGGGGCGCGAGCAGTACTTC	CASSPSLLGREQYF
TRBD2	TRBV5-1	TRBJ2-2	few	TGCGCCACCAGCCTCGGGACTAGCCCTCACACCGGGGAGCTGTTTTTT	CATSLGTSPHTGELFF
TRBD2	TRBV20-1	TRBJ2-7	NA	TGCAGTGCTCAGCCGCCCGGGACTACCTACGAGCAGTACTTC	CSAQPPGTTYEQYF
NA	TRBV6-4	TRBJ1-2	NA	TGTGCCAGCAGTGACCGGGATGGCTACACCTTC	CASSDRDGYTF
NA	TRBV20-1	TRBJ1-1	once	TGCAGTGCTACGCAATACCCCGGGGGAAGTAGTGAAGCTTTCTTT	CSATQYPGGSSEAFF
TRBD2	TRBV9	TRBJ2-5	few	TGTGCCAGCAGCGCAGAGGGACTACCGAACCAAGAGACCCAGTACTTC	CASSAEGLPNQETQYF
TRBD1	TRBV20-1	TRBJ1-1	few	TGCAGTGCTTTTGGACAGGGGAGGACTGAAGCTTTCTTT	CSAFGQGRTEAFF
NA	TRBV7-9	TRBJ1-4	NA	TGTGCCAGCAGCTTAGTCAGCTGGGGAGTCAATGAAAAACTGTTTTTT	CASSLVSWGVNEKLFF
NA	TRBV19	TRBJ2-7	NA	TGTGCCAGTAGTTTAACGGGGAGCTCCTACGAGCAGTACTTC	CASSLTGSSYEQYF
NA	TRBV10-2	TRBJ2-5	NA	TGCGCCAGCAGTGAGTTCCGGTCTCAAGAGACCCAGTACTTC	CASSEFRSQETQYF
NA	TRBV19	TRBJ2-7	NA	TGTGCCAGTAGTTTAGGCGGGACAGACGAGCACTACGAGCAGTACTTC	CASSLGGTDEHYEQYF
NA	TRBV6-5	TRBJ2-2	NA	TGTGCCAGCAGTGTGCTAGTTTACACCGGGGAGCTGTTTTTT	CASSVLVYTGELFF
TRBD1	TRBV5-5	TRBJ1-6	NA	TGTGCCAGCAGGCCCACAGGGGTTAATTCACCCCTCCACTTT	CASRPTGVNSPLHF
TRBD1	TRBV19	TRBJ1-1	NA	TGTGCCAGTAGCCGATCTACTGGGACAGGGGTAACTGAAGCTTTCTTT	CASSRSTGTGVTEAFF
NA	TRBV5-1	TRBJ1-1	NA	TGCGCCAGCAGCTCTGAAAGGGGTGACGGAAAGAGCACTGAAGCTTTCTTT	CASSSERGDGKSTEAFF
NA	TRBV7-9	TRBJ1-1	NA	TGTGCCAGCGAACTTCAGGGGAACACTGAAGCTTTCTTT	CASELQGNTEAFF
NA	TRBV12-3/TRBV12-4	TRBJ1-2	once	TGTGCCAGCGGTTTTGACGGGGTGGGAGGCTACACCTTC	CASGFDGVGGYTF
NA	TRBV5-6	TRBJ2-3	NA	TGTGCCAGCAGCTTGTCGGGCGGGGTAGCAGATACGCAGTATTTT	CASSLSGGVADTQYF
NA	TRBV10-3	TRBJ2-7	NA	TGTGCCATTGGGACAAGCCCCTACGAGCAGTACTTC	CAIGTSPYEQYF
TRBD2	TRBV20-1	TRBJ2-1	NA	TGCGGTGCTCCCCGGGGACTAGCGGGGCCCTTTGAGCAGTTCTTC	CGAPRGLAGPFEQFF
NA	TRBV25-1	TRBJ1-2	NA	TGTGCCAGCAGTAAGGCTCTCGGCTATGGCTACACCTTC	CASSKALGYGYTF
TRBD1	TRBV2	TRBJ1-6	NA	TGTGCCAGCAGTGATTGGGACAGTGTATCACCCCTCCACTTT	CASSDWDSVSPLHF
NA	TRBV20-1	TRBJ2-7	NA	TGCAGTGCTAGAAAACGAGGGGAGCAGTACTTC	CSARKRGEQYF
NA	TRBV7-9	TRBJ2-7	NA	TGCGCCAGCAGCCCAAGACGGCAGTTGGGAGAGCAGTACTTC	CASSPRRQLGEQYF